The 8 T cell receptor beta chains in this list originate from one sample, sequenced in a study of blood T cell repertoires in COVID-19. Data came from immunoSEQ multiplex PCR; TCRdb stores just in-frame clones and leaves some out. The data contain 60,000 to 85,000 clones, 65% to 90% of them seen just once; the ten biggest clones take up 40% to 45%. The sample taken for sequencing was peripheral blood. The receptors here all came from a man older than 75 with acute or convalescent COVID-19.

This chain connects TRBV7-2 to TRBJ1-3, with D unclear. This CDR3 is built from 17 residues. Trimming took 5 bases from V and 0 from J, leaving 17 bases between them. CDR1 is SGHTA and CDR2 is FQGNSA in the germline V gene. In DNA form, the CDR3 reads TGTGCCAGCAGCGAGCGCTACTACAGCGGCTCTGGAAACACCATATATTTT. As protein: CASSERYYSGSGNTIYF.

This sequence joins TRBV7-2 and TRBJ2-7; no firm D call. The CDR3 has 12 residues. Germline lookup yields CDR1 SGHTA and CDR2 FQGNSA. V lost 4 bases and J lost 2, with 6 bases in between. The CDR3 region has the DNA TGTGCCAGCAGCTCCCCCGCCTACGAGCAGTACTTC. It translates to CASSSPAYEQYF.

This clone was recorded once. CDR3 in amino acids: CASSTSGDRSNSYNEQFF. CDR3 nucleotides: TGTGCCAGTAGTACCTCCGGGGACAGGTCAAACTCCTACAATGAGCAGTTCTTC. The gene calls are TRBV19 and TRBJ2-1, with 8 positions matching TRBD1. V dropped 4 bases and J dropped 0; count of bases not matched to a gene: 11. Per germline, CDR1 LNHDA and CDR2 SQIVND (reference sequence). The CDR3 totals 18 residues.

This chain connects TRBV7-9 to TRBJ2-5; 10 nucleotides match TRBD1. There are 15 residues in the CDR3. V lost 2 bases, J lost 4 bases, and 4 bases stayed unmatched. Per germline, CDR1 SEHNR and CDR2 FQNEAQ (reference sequence). DNA of the CDR3: TGTGCCAGCAGCTTAAGGACAGGGGGAGGAGAGACCCAGTACTTC. It codes for CASSLRTGGGETQYF.

This chain joins TRBV29-1 and TRBJ2-3, with TRBD1 identical over 7 bases. The junction had 16 bases not matched to a gene; V was cut back by 6 bases and J by 4 bases. CDR3 length: 16 amino acids. Germline lookup yields CDR1 SQVTM and CDR2 ANQGSEA. The CDR3 bases are TGCAGCGTGGGCCAGTACGTAAGGGGGCGTCCAGATACGCAGTATTTT. Its protein product is CSVGQYVRGRPDTQYF.

The chain carries TRBV19 and TRBJ1-6; 7 nucleotides match TRBD1. This CDR3 contains 17 residues. CDR1 is LNHDA and CDR2 is SQIVND in the germline V gene (reference sequence). V lost 5 bases and J lost 0; bases outside the gene matches: 7. The DNA for the CDR3 is TGTGCCAGTAGTTTCATACAGGGGTACTCCTATAATTCACCCCTCCACTTT. Its protein is CASSFIQGYSYNSPLHF.

This clone was seen a few times. The chain is built from TRBV10-3 and TRBJ2-7; TRBD2 agrees at 9 bases. The CDR3 runs to 12 residues. Germline V gives CDR1 ENHRY, CDR2 SYGVKD. V was pared by 10 bases and J by 2 bases, with 3 bases of the junction left unmatched. The DNA for the CDR3 is TGTGCCACTAGCGGGGCCACCTACGAGCAGTACTTC. Translating gives CATSGATYEQYF.

The chain recombines TRBV5-1 with TRBJ1-1, with 7 bases identical to TRBD1. Germline V CDR1 and CDR2: SGHRS, YFSETQ. With V trimmed by 4 bases and J by 7 bases, 10 bases remained unmatched. CDR3 size: 14 residues. Here the CDR3 reads CASSLGQAINEAFF. CDR3 coding DNA: TGCGCCAGCAGCCTCGGACAGGCGATAAATGAAGCTTTCTTT.